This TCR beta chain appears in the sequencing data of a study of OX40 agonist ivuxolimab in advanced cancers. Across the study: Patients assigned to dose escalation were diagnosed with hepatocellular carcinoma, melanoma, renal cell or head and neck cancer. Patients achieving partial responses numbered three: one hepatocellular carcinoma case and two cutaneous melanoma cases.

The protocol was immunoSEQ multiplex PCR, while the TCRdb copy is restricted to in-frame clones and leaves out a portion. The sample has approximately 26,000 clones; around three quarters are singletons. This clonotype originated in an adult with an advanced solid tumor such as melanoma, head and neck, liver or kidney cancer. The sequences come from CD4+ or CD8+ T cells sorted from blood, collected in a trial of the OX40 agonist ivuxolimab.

The CDR3 region is CASRWGGQGNQPQHF. The CDR3 DNA is TGTGCCAGCAGGTGGGGGGGACAGGGCAATCAGCCCCAGCATTTT. V usage is TRBV6-1 and J usage is TRBJ1-5; 8 positions agree with TRBD1. J lost 2 bases, V lost 6 bases, and 6 bases had no gene match. There are 15 residues in the CDR3. Germline V lookup: CDR1 MNHNS, CDR2 SASEGT.